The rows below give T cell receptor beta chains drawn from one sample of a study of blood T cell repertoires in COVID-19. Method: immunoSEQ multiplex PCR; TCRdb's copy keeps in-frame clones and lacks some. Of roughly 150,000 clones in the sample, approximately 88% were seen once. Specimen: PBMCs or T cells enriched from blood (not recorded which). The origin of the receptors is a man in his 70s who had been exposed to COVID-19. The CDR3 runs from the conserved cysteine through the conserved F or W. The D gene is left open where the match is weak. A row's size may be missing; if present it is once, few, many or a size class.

TGTGCCAGCAGCTTAGTAGCGGGGGGATACGAGCAGTACTTC	CASSLVAGGYEQYF	14	TRBJ2-7	TRBD2	TRBV7-8	-
TGTGCCAGCAGTCCGGGACAAAGTAACACCGGGGAGCTGTTTTTT	CASSPGQSNTGELFF	15	TRBJ2-2	-	TRBV6-4	-
TGTGCCAGCAGTTCCCCTGGAGCGGGAGCCAAAAACATTCAGTACTTC	CASSSPGAGAKNIQYF	16	TRBJ2-4	-	TRBV28	-
TGTGCCAGCAGTGTAGTCAGCCCTAACAGCAGCACAGATACGCAGTATTTT	CASSVVSPNSSTDTQYF	17	TRBJ2-3	-	TRBV2	-
TGTGCCAGCAGCTTAACAGGAGGGAAAGAGACCCAGTACTTC	CASSLTGGKETQYF	14	TRBJ2-5	-	TRBV5-8	few
TGTGCCAGCTCACCTACAGGAGTCGGGAACTATGGCTACACCTTC	CASSPTGVGNYGYTF	15	TRBJ1-2	-	TRBV18	-
TGTGCCAGCAGCTTAGAGCGGGGCCCCAATGAGCAGTTCTTC	CASSLERGPNEQFF	14	TRBJ2-1	TRBD2	TRBV7-2	-
TGTGCCAGCAGCTTAGGAGCAGGGAACACTGAAGCTTTCTTT	CASSLGAGNTEAFF	14	TRBJ1-1	-	TRBV11-1	many
TGTGCCAGCAGCCCCATGACTAGCGGCCGCGGCGGGACTGGGGCCAACGTCCTGACTTTC	CASSPMTSGRGGTGANVLTF	20	TRBJ2-6	TRBD2	TRBV9	few
TGTGCCAGCAGCTTTGGACAGGGGGCTATAGATACGCAGTATTTT	CASSFGQGAIDTQYF	15	TRBJ2-3	TRBD1	TRBV5-8	-
TGTGCCAGCAGCCCCTCGACAGGAAATGAGGGTGGCTACACCTTC	CASSPSTGNEGGYTF	15	TRBJ1-2	-	TRBV7-2	-
TGTGCCAGCAGTACCCCCGGACAGGGAGCCTATGGCTACACCTTC	CASSTPGQGAYGYTF	15	TRBJ1-2	TRBD1	TRBV2	-
TGTGCCAGCACCCGGGGGGGGACTGAAAAACTGTTTTTT	CASTRGGTEKLFF	13	TRBJ1-4	-	TRBV2	few
TGTGCCAGCAGCCGAACAGGGGGCGCGGGGCAGCCCCAGCATTTT	CASSRTGGAGQPQHF	15	TRBJ1-5	TRBD1	TRBV6-5	-
TGTGCCAGCAGTGCCTCAAGGGGTCGAGGAGAGACCCAGTACTTC	CASSASRGRGETQYF	15	TRBJ2-5	-	TRBV27	-
TGTGCCAGCAGCTTACGTTCAGACTATGGCTACACCTTC	CASSLRSDYGYTF	13	TRBJ1-2	-	TRBV13	once
TGTGCCAGCAGTTACCCGGACAGGTCCATGAATTTT	CASSYPDRSMNF	12	TRBJ1-5	TRBD1	TRBV6-2/TRBV6-3	-
TGCGCCAGCACCCTTGGGAGGGGAACTAATGAAAAACTGTTTTTT	CASTLGRGTNEKLFF	15	TRBJ1-4	-	TRBV5-1	-
TGTGCCAGAAGCCCTGAGGGACAGGTCAACACCTTC	CARSPEGQVNTF	12	TRBJ1-2	-	TRBV7-5	-
TGCGCCAGCAGCCCACTAGCGGAAGAGACCCAGTACTTC	CASSPLAEETQYF	13	TRBJ2-5	TRBD2	TRBV5-1	-
TGTGCCAGCCGGCAGGGTCTGGAAAATTCACCCCTCCACTTT	CASRQGLENSPLHF	14	TRBJ1-6	-	TRBV5-4	-
TGCAGCGTTGTCCCAGGGGGCATTGATACGCAGTATTTT	CSVVPGGIDTQYF	13	TRBJ2-3	TRBD1	TRBV29-1	-
TGTGCCAGCAGCATGGGACTAGCGGGGACCAATGAGCAGTTCTTC	CASSMGLAGTNEQFF	15	TRBJ2-1	TRBD2	TRBV7-6	-
TGTGCCAGCAGCTACACCTGGACAGGTCCTAACTATGGCTACACCTTC	CASSYTWTGPNYGYTF	16	TRBJ1-2	TRBD1	TRBV6-5	-
TGTGCCAGCACCCTAGCGTCGATAAGGGCAGATACGCAGTATTTT	CASTLASIRADTQYF	15	TRBJ2-3	-	TRBV6-5	-
TGTGCCAGTAGTACAGGGACTGAAGCTTTCTTT	CASSTGTEAFF	11	TRBJ1-1	-	TRBV19	-
TGTGCCAGCAGCGTTTCGACTATCCAAGAGACCCAGTACTTC	CASSVSTIQETQYF	14	TRBJ2-5	-	TRBV9	-
TGTGCCAGCAGTTACTCGGGACAGGGCTCTAACTATGGCTACACCTTC	CASSYSGQGSNYGYTF	16	TRBJ1-2	TRBD1	TRBV6-5	-
TGTGCCAGCAGCCTAGATGGACAGGGTGGGAGGTCACCCCTCCACTTT	CASSLDGQGGRSPLHF	16	TRBJ1-6	TRBD1	TRBV7-2	-
TGTGCCAGCAGCGTAGGTAGGGACAGGGGGCCTTTGAACACTGAAGCTTTCTTT	CASSVGRDRGPLNTEAFF	18	TRBJ1-1	TRBD1	TRBV9	-
TGTGCCACCAGTGACAGGGGACTAGCGGACAGAACCGGGGAGCTGTTTTTT	CATSDRGLADRTGELFF	17	TRBJ2-2	TRBD2	TRBV24-1	-
TGTGCCAGCAGCACTACCGGGACAGGGAACGTCGAGCAGTACTTC	CASSTTGTGNVEQYF	15	TRBJ2-7	TRBD1	TRBV7-9	medium-sized
TGTGCCAGCAGCTTTGGGGGCCCCTCCTCAACTAATGAAAAACTGTTTTTT	CASSFGGPSSTNEKLFF	17	TRBJ1-4	-	TRBV5-4	-
TGCGCCAGCAGCGGCAGGGGGATAGAGACCCAGTACTTC	CASSGRGIETQYF	13	TRBJ2-5	TRBD1	TRBV10-1	-
TGCGCCAGCAGCCCAGACAGGGGCCGGGAAAGTGAGCAGTTCTTC	CASSPDRGRESEQFF	15	TRBJ2-1	TRBD1	TRBV5-1	-
TGTGCCAGCAGTAAGACTAGCGGGGGGATCTACAATGAGCAGTTCTTC	CASSKTSGGIYNEQFF	16	TRBJ2-1	TRBD2	TRBV28	-
TGTGCCAGCAGTTTGGACAGGTCCGCCTCATATGGCTACACCTTC	CASSLDRSASYGYTF	15	TRBJ1-2	TRBD1	TRBV27	-
TGTGCCATCAGTGACCCGGGACTCACAGATACGCAGTATTTT	CAISDPGLTDTQYF	14	TRBJ2-3	-	TRBV10-3	-
TGTGCCAGCAGTTTATCGAGACAGGGGGGTGAAAAACTGTTTTTT	CASSLSRQGGEKLFF	15	TRBJ1-4	TRBD1	TRBV27	-
TGTGCCAGTAGTTCTCGGACAGGGGGAGGTGAAAAACTGTTTTTT	CASSSRTGGGEKLFF	15	TRBJ1-4	TRBD1	TRBV19	-
TGTGCCAGCAGCTTTGGGGGGGTATCTGGAAACACCATATATTTT	CASSFGGVSGNTIYF	15	TRBJ1-3	-	TRBV7-8	-
TGTGCCAGCAGCGTAGGAGCGGGGGGAAACTACGAGCAGTACTTC	CASSVGAGGNYEQYF	15	TRBJ2-7	TRBD2	TRBV9	-
TGTGCCAGCAGTTACGACAGGTCGTTTGGAGATACGCAGTATTTT	CASSYDRSFGDTQYF	15	TRBJ2-3	-	TRBV6-5	-
TGTGCCAGCAGTCGTAGCGGGGCCTCCTACAATGAGCAGTTCTTC	CASSRSGASYNEQFF	15	TRBJ2-1	TRBD2	TRBV5-4	-